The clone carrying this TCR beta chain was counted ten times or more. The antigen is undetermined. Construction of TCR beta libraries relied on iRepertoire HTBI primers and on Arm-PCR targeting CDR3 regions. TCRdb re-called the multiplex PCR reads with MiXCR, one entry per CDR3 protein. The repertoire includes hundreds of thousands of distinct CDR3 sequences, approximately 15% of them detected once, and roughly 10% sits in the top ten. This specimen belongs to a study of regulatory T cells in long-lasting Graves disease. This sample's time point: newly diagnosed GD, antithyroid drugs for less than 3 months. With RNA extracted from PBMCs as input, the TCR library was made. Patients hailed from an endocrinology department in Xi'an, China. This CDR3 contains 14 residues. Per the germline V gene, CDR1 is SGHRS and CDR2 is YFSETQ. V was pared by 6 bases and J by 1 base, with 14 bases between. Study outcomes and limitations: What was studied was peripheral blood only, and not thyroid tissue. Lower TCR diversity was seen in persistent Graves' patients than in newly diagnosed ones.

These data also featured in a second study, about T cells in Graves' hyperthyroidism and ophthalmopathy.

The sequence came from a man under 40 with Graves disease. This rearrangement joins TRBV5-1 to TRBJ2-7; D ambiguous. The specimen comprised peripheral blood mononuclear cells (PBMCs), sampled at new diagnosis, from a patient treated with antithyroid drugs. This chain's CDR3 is CASTLGPQSYEQYF. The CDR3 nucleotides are TGCGCCAGCACCCTCGGACCGCAATCCTACGAGCAGTACTTC.